Included here is one T cell receptor (beta chain) sequence, with context. The ends lost 0 bases at V and 6 bases at J; junction bases unmatched: 5. This CDR3 has 14 amino acids. Germline CDR1 and CDR2: SGHTA and FQGTGA. The data derive from a study of blood T cell repertoires in COVID-19. Sequencing was performed with immunoSEQ multiplex PCR; in TCRdb, only in-frame clones are kept and a portion is missing. The sample gives roughly 400,000 clones, about 88% of which show up once; about 1.4% is in the top ten. This receptor was obtained from a woman aged 18-29 years who had been exposed to COVID-19. The sample was PBMCs or T cells enriched from blood (not recorded which). The chain recombines TRBV7-3 with TRBJ2-7; TRBD2 agrees at 7 bases. The CDR3 nucleotides read TGTGCCAGCAGCTTAACAGGAGCGGGGTCCGAGCAGTACTTC. Its protein product is CASSLTGAGSEQYF.